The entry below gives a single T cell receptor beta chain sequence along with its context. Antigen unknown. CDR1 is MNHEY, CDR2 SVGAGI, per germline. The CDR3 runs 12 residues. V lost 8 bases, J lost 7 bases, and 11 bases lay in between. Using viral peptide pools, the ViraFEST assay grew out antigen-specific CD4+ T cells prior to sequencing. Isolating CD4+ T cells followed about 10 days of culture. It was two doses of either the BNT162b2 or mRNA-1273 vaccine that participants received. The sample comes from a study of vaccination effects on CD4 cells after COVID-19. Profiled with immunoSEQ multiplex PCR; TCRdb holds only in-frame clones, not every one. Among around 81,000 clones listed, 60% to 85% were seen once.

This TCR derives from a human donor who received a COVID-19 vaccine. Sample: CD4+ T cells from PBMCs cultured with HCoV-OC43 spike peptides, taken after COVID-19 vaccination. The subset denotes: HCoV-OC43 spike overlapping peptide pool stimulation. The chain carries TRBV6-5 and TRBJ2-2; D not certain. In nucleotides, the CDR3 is TGTGCCAGCCGCCGTAACGTCGGGGAGCTGTTTTTT. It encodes CASRRNVGELFF.